The next 28 T cell receptor beta chains were all read from a single sample in a study of radiation and T cells in renal cell carcinoma. The time point: baseline pretreatment blood. As to treatment: 15 Gy SBRT to primary tumor, nephrectomy 4 weeks later. TCRdb keeps only in-frame clones here, not all; method: immunoSEQ multiplex PCR. The table shows some 120,000 clones, with roughly four fifths occurring only once. This material consisted of blood, taken from a patient whose treatment included radiotherapy and nephrectomy. The receptor source for this set is a woman between 55 and 75 years old with renal cell carcinoma.

The V call is TRBV5-1, the J call TRBJ1-4; 8 nucleotides agree with TRBD1. The CDR3 is 14 residues long. V lost 5 bases, J lost 8 bases, and 8 bases stayed unmatched. Germline V CDR1 and CDR2: SGHRS, YFSETQ. The CDR3: CASSLDRGREKLFF. The CDR3 nucleotides are TGCGCCAGCAGTCTCGACAGGGGCAGGGAAAAACTGTTTTTT.

This chain connects TRBV7-2 to TRBJ2-7; D call uncertain. Germline CDR1 reads SGHTA; CDR2 reads FQGNSA. This CDR3 is built from 14 residues. V shed 1 base and J shed 0 bases, with 7 bases lying between them. CDR3 loop: CASSLGRTSYEQYF. CDR3 DNA: TGTGCCAGCAGCTTAGGGCGGACCTCCTACGAGCAGTACTTC.

This sequence joins TRBV11-2 and TRBJ1-2; D is undetermined. Germline V gene lookup returns CDR1 SGHAT and CDR2 FQNNGV. V was shortened by 1 base and J by 6 bases, with 9 bases between the two germline ends. The CDR3 is 13 residues long. CDR3 in DNA: TGTGCCAGCAGCTTAGCGGCAGGTAATGGCTACACCTTC. The encoded protein is CASSLAAGNGYTF.

The chain recombines TRBV11-3 with TRBJ2-1; D might be TRBD2 (5 bases). The germline V gene encodes CDR1 SGHNT and CDR2 YENEEA. The V and J ends lost 3 bases and 5 bases respectively, with 14 bases between them. The CDR3 is 15 amino acids. As DNA, the CDR3 is TGTGCCAGCAGCTTTAGGCTAGCCAACAACAATGAGCAGTTCTTC. Amino acid sequence: CASSFRLANNNEQFF.

This clone was seen just once. CDR3 in amino acids: CASSLRDIDSNQPQHF. The DNA of the CDR3 is TGTGCCAGCTCCCTGAGGGACATTGATAGCAATCAGCCCCAGCATTTT. The J gene is TRBJ1-5, the V gene TRBV18; D is perhaps TRBD1 (6 bases). The CDR3 covers 16 residues. Trimming stripped 6 bases from V and 0 bases from J, with 15 bases between. CDR1 and CDR2 from the germline V gene are KGHSH and LQKENI.

The J gene is TRBJ1-1, the V gene TRBV9, with D uncertain. This CDR3 comprises 14 residues. V lost 4 bases and J lost 0, with 10 bases in between. Germline-derived CDR1 and CDR2 are SGDLS and YYNGEE. CDR3 region: CASSLKDLNTEAFF. In nucleotides, the CDR3 is TGTGCCAGCAGCCTCAAGGACTTGAACACTGAAGCTTTCTTT.

The chain recombines TRBV7-9 with TRBJ1-4; D gene ambiguous. This CDR3 has 15 residues. Germline lookup yields CDR1 SEHNR and CDR2 FQNEAQ (reference sequence). V was clipped by 3 bases and J by 7 bases, with 15 bases between them. CDR3 coding DNA: TGTGCCAGCAGCTTCTACGAGGCGGGGATTGAAAAACTGTTTTTT. Protein product: CASSFYEAGIEKLFF.

V and J are TRBV11-2 and TRBJ1-2; D not certain. CDR1 is SGHAT and CDR2 is FQNNGV in the germline V gene. Trimming pared 7 bases from V and 4 bases from J, leaving 13 bases between. This CDR3 has 13 residues. CDR3 in amino acids: CASTINPAYGYTF. The CDR3 bases are TGTGCCAGCACCATAAATCCCGCCTATGGCTACACCTTC.

This clone was detected only once. The rearrangement uses TRBV5-6 and TRBJ2-7; 11 bases are shared with TRBD2. CDR1 and CDR2 (germline): SGHDT, YYEEEE. The CDR3 is 19 residues long. V trimming: 3 bases; J trimming: 1 base; junction bases outside the gene matches: 15. The CDR3 here is CASSSLQGTVAGGSYEQYF. DNA of the CDR3: TGTGCCAGCAGCTCGCTTCAAGGAACCGTAGCGGGGGGGTCCTACGAGCAGTACTTC.

The rearrangement links TRBV6-1 to TRBJ2-2; a possible D gene is TRBD1 (6 bases). Germline-derived CDR1 and CDR2 are MNHNS and SASEGT. Trimming pared 7 bases from V and 6 bases from J, leaving 15 bases between. CDR3 length: 14 residues. CDR3 coding DNA: TGTGCCAGCACCATACAGGGTGTTCCCGGGGAGCTGTTTTTT. Amino acids: CASTIQGVPGELFF.

The V call is TRBV6-5, the J call TRBJ1-2; D perhaps matches TRBD1 (6 bases). The CDR3 spans 13 residues. Trimming took off 5 bases at V and 7 bases at J, with 14 bases between the two ends. CDR1 MNHEY and CDR2 SVGAGI come from the germline V gene. CDR3 nucleotide sequence: TGTGCCAGCAGTCCCGGGACATCGAGTGGCTACACCTTC. As protein: CASSPGTSSGYTF.

This clone was recorded a few times. The chain recombines TRBV6-5 with TRBJ1-2, with a weak D call TRBD1 (5 bases). The CDR3 extends over 14 amino acids. Germline CDR1 reads MNHEY; CDR2 reads SVGAGI. V was trimmed by 0 bases and J by 7 bases, leaving 12 bases between them. The DNA for the CDR3 is TGTGCCAGCAGTTACTCTTACCCGGGGCGTGGCTACACCTTC. Protein: CASSYSYPGRGYTF.

V usage is TRBV5-6 and J usage is TRBJ1-1; possibly TRBD1 for D (5 bases). The V and J ends lost 2 bases and 5 bases respectively, with 10 bases between them. The CDR3 has 13 residues. The germline CDR1 and CDR2 sequences are SGHDT and YYEEEE. CDR3: CASSFMGGTEAFF. DNA of the CDR3: TGTGCCAGCAGCTTTATGGGGGGAACTGAAGCTTTCTTT.

The rearrangement joins TRBV7-9 to TRBJ2-2, with D unclear. Germline values: CDR1 SEHNR, CDR2 FQNEAQ (reference sequence). The CDR3 extends over 16 amino acids. The ends were cut back, 5 bases at V and 4 bases at J, with 17 bases in the middle. The CDR3 is CASSKALGNPTGELFF. In nucleotides, the CDR3 is TGTGCCAGCAGCAAGGCGTTAGGGAACCCCACCGGGGAGCTGTTTTTT.

This clone was seen a single time. J is TRBJ2-7 and V is TRBV5-4, with D unresolved. Trimming took off 4 bases at V and 3 bases at J, with 8 bases between the two ends. Germline CDR1 and CDR2: SGHNT and YYREEE (reference sequence). This CDR3 has 12 amino acids. The CDR3 DNA sequence: TGTGCCAGCAGCCGGAACGGCTACGAGCAGTACTTC. Its translation is CASSRNGYEQYF.

This sequence joins TRBV19 and TRBJ2-2; D may match TRBD1 or TRBD2 (5 bases each). The CDR3 runs to 15 residues. Per germline, CDR1 LNHDA and CDR2 SQIVND (reference sequence). Between the trimmed V and J ends, which lost 5 bases and 2 bases, there was a span of 12 bases. The CDR3 region is CASSGGSLNTGELFF. DNA for the CDR3: TGTGCCAGTAGTGGGGGTTCCCTAAACACCGGGGAGCTGTTTTTT.

This chain uses TRBV2 with TRBJ1-2; perhaps TRBD1 as D (5 bases). This CDR3 is built from 17 residues. The germline V gene has CDR1 SNHLY and CDR2 FYNNEI. V lost 6 bases to trimming and J lost 3 bases, with 23 bases between them. Here the CDR3 DNA reads TGTGCCAGCAGCTTCCCCTCAGGGCCCTCACTAGACTATGGCTACACCTTC. Translated, it gives CASSFPSGPSLDYGYTF.

As regards this clone: At one of its ends the junction is not consistent with the germline gene, which may arise from a read error. In DNA form, the CDR3 reads TGTGCCAGCAGCGCTAACAGGGGTGGGCAAGAAACCCAGTACTTC. Amino acid sequence: CASSANRGGQETQYF. The chain combines TRBV9 with TRBJ2-5, with TRBD1 matching over 7 bases. CDR1 and CDR2 from the germline V gene are SGDLS and YYNGEE. This CDR3 contains 15 residues.

The chain couples TRBV5-1 to TRBJ1-1; D ambiguous. The CDR3 is 14 amino acids. Germline V gene data show CDR1 as SGHRS and CDR2 as YFSETQ. V was clipped by 0 bases and J by 1 base, with 7 bases between them. The CDR3 DNA reads as TGCGCCAGCAGCTTGGTGGCGGGGAACACTGAAGCTTTCTTT. This encodes CASSLVAGNTEAFF.

V usage is TRBV7-8 and J usage is TRBJ2-5; possible D gene TRBD2, 5 bases. CDR1 and CDR2 from the germline V gene are SGHVS and FQNEAQ. Trimming cost V 6 bases and J 3 bases, with 11 bases left between them. There are 13 residues in the CDR3. The CDR3 DNA follows: TGTGCCAGCAGTCCCCCAGCGGAAGAGACCCAGTACTTC. Its protein is CASSPPAEETQYF.

In its sample, this clone was seen a few times. The chain employs TRBV28 and TRBJ2-2, with a possible D match to TRBD1 (5 bases). This CDR3 is built from 15 residues. From germline, CDR1 is MDHEN and CDR2 SYDVKM. V was shortened by 4 bases and J by 6 bases, with 15 bases between the two germline ends. The CDR3 loop is CASSYAGSWAGELFF. The CDR3 region has the DNA TGTGCCAGCAGTTATGCAGGGTCTTGGGCCGGGGAGCTGTTTTTT.

This sequence joins TRBV9 and TRBJ2-3; 7 nucleotides agree with TRBD2. V shed 4 bases, J shed 2 bases, and the junction held 19 bases outside the gene matches. This CDR3 has 19 amino acids. The germline V gene encodes CDR1 SGDLS and CDR2 YYNGEE. In DNA form, the CDR3 reads TGTGCCAGCAGCCTTCGGGGACTACTACCCGTCACAATCACAGATACGCAGTATTTT. Translation: CASSLRGLLPVTITDTQYF.

This clone was found a few times. The chain employs TRBV10-3 and TRBJ1-5, with 8 bases identical to TRBD1. This CDR3 comprises 15 residues. J was trimmed by 0 bases and V by 3 bases; bases with no gene match: 1. Germline CDR1 and CDR2: ENHRY and SYGVKD. The CDR3 is CAISETGGSNQPQHF. CDR3 in DNA: TGTGCCATCAGTGAAACAGGGGGTAGCAATCAGCCCCAGCATTTT.

Written as DNA, the CDR3 is TGTGCCATCGCGGGCAGGGGGGACTATGGCTACACCTTC. Its protein is CAIAGRGDYGYTF. The V gene is TRBV10-3, the J gene TRBJ1-2, with TRBD1 identical over 7 bases. Germline CDR1 is ENHRY and CDR2 is SYGVKD. CDR3 length: 13 amino acids. With V trimmed by 8 bases and J by 3 bases, 6 bases remained unmatched.

The chain uses TRBV27 and TRBJ2-1; 7 positions agree with TRBD2. The CDR3 contains 15 residues. Unmatched junction bases numbered 3, after V lost 2 bases and J lost 2 bases. From germline, CDR1 is MNHEY and CDR2 SMNVEV (reference sequence). CDR3 loop: CASSLTRGAYNEQFF. In DNA form, the CDR3 reads TGTGCCAGCAGTTTAACCCGGGGGGCCTACAATGAGCAGTTCTTC.

The chain joins TRBV28 to TRBJ1-1, with 7 bases identical to TRBD1. CDR1 and CDR2 from the germline V gene are MDHEN and SYDVKM. Trimming removed 1 base from V and 1 base from J; junction bases left unmatched: 6. CDR3 length: 16 residues. CDR3 DNA: TGTGCCAGCAGTTTATCGTTCCGACAGGGGAACACTGAAGCTTTCTTT. Its translation is CASSLSFRQGNTEAFF.

The genes are TRBV7-9 and TRBJ1-1; possibly TRBD1 for D (5 bases). The CDR3 has 14 residues. CDR1 SEHNR and CDR2 FQNEAQ come from the germline V gene (reference sequence). Trimming removed 5 bases from V and 2 bases from J, with 12 bases in between. The CDR3 region is CASSPPGENTEAFF. CDR3 coding DNA: TGTGCCAGCAGCCCACCGGGGGAAAACACTGAAGCTTTCTTT.

The chain couples TRBV5-4 to TRBJ1-2; D gene unclear. The germline V and J ends were trimmed by 4 bases and 3 bases, with 19 bases remaining between them. CDR1 and CDR2 from the germline V gene are SGHNT and YYREEE (reference sequence). The CDR3 totals 16 residues. The CDR3 here is CASSRQSSGMDYGYTF. In DNA form, the CDR3 reads TGTGCCAGCAGCCGACAAAGCTCGGGGATGGACTATGGCTACACCTTC. The full variable domain, in which reference TRBV5-4 and TRBJ1-2 provide the parts outside the CDR3, is ETGVTQSPTHLIKTRGQQVTLRCSSQSGHNTVSWYQQALGQGPQFIFQYYREEENGRGNFPPRFSGLQFPNYSSELNVNALELDDSALYLCASSRQSSGMDYGYTFGSGTRLTVV.